The rows below give T cell receptor beta chains drawn from one sample of a study of T cells expressing NK-cell markers. Reprocessing the 5' RACE reads, TCRdb reports a single entry for every CDR3 protein and omits DNA. Its listing shows under 600,000 distinct CDR3 sequences. The material sequenced was blood T cells: a sorted CD56 or NKG2C T cell subset, CD4+ or CD8+ T cells, or bulk PBMC T cells (not recorded which). All receptors derive from a woman aged 45 to 65 in good health. CDR3s include the opening cysteine and the closing phenylalanine or tryptophan. Fields, in order: J gene, V gene, CDR3 protein.

j_call: TRBJ2-1; v_call: TRBV12-3/TRBV12-4; cdr3_aa: CASSLLTLASSYNEQFF
j_call: TRBJ1-1; v_call: TRBV12-3/TRBV12-4; cdr3_aa: CASSPFVWEGVMEAFF
j_call: TRBJ1-3; v_call: TRBV12-3/TRBV12-4; cdr3_aa: CASSLWGQGSGNTIYF
j_call: TRBJ2-1; v_call: TRBV29-1; cdr3_aa: CSVPRGNEQFF
j_call: TRBJ2-1; v_call: TRBV7-3; cdr3_aa: CASSLTGDGYNEQFF
j_call: TRBJ2-1; v_call: TRBV7-9; cdr3_aa: CASSRGGTRADNEQFF
j_call: TRBJ2-1; v_call: TRBV7-8; cdr3_aa: CASSSAGGPVSNEQFF
j_call: TRBJ2-3; v_call: TRBV20-1; cdr3_aa: CSASLGGVGTDTQYF
j_call: TRBJ2-1; v_call: TRBV5-6; cdr3_aa: CASSLAAGQGNRWSFF
j_call: TRBJ2-1; v_call: TRBV4-1; cdr3_aa: CASSQPTLTEKFF
j_call: TRBJ2-4; v_call: TRBV20-1; cdr3_aa: CSARVGGGGSNIQYF
j_call: TRBJ1-1; v_call: TRBV18; cdr3_aa: CASSPGVSVNTEAFF
j_call: TRBJ1-1; v_call: TRBV12-3/TRBV12-4; cdr3_aa: CASSFPGTGAFF
j_call: TRBJ2-2; v_call: TRBV11-2; cdr3_aa: CASSYFRLAGNTGELFF
j_call: TRBJ2-1; v_call: TRBV3-1; cdr3_aa: CASSRSTGLAGGHEQFF
j_call: TRBJ1-1; v_call: TRBV7-2; cdr3_aa: CASSLVTRTGEAFF
j_call: TRBJ2-5; v_call: TRBV20-1; cdr3_aa: CSATTGGETQYF
j_call: TRBJ1-1; v_call: TRBV12-3/TRBV12-4; cdr3_aa: CASSLGAGSAFF
j_call: TRBJ2-4; v_call: TRBV9; cdr3_aa: CASTPGLAGWGAKNIQYF
j_call: TRBJ2-2; v_call: TRBV7-8; cdr3_aa: CASSLRDRDTGELFF
j_call: TRBJ2-1; v_call: TRBV6-1; cdr3_aa: CASTFGLAGDRGEQFF
j_call: TRBJ2-2; v_call: TRBV7-9; cdr3_aa: CASRRTWDGELFF
j_call: TRBJ2-1; v_call: TRBV3-1; cdr3_aa: CASSQERRHNEQFF
j_call: TRBJ2-7; v_call: TRBV5-1; cdr3_aa: CASSRLYGYEQYF
j_call: TRBJ2-2; v_call: TRBV21-1; cdr3_aa: CASLTQDRGSGELFF
j_call: TRBJ1-2; v_call: TRBV20-1; cdr3_aa: CSARGPSGDGGYTF
j_call: TRBJ1-2; v_call: TRBV30; cdr3_aa: CAWSVGPGIHTF
j_call: TRBJ1-6; v_call: TRBV6-5; cdr3_aa: CASSYRGAVLLSPLHF
j_call: TRBJ2-1; v_call: TRBV4-1; cdr3_aa: CASSQHGAGALNEQFF
j_call: TRBJ2-1; v_call: TRBV30; cdr3_aa: CAWQRELYNEQFF
j_call: TRBJ1-2; v_call: TRBV4-2; cdr3_aa: CASSRPGQGIPGYTF
j_call: TRBJ2-1; v_call: TRBV20-1; cdr3_aa: CSARQLSSYNEQFF
j_call: TRBJ1-2; v_call: TRBV24-1; cdr3_aa: CATSDFRGDGYTF
j_call: TRBJ2-6; v_call: TRBV7-9; cdr3_aa: CASSPQGPLGGANVLTF
j_call: TRBJ2-5; v_call: TRBV5-1; cdr3_aa: CASSLAGTSETETQYF
j_call: TRBJ2-1; v_call: TRBV7-9; cdr3_aa: CASRGGLDYSSYNEQFF
j_call: TRBJ1-6; v_call: TRBV27; cdr3_aa: CASKPGHLNSPLHF
j_call: TRBJ1-1; v_call: TRBV4-2; cdr3_aa: CASSQQGRTEAFF
j_call: TRBJ2-1; v_call: TRBV11-1; cdr3_aa: CASSLEFGAGSNEQFF
j_call: TRBJ2-1; v_call: TRBV6-1; cdr3_aa: CASSTPRRSYNEQFF
j_call: TRBJ1-1; v_call: TRBV12-3/TRBV12-4; cdr3_aa: CASSFRRGARDTEAFF
j_call: TRBJ1-5; v_call: TRBV5-1; cdr3_aa: CASSEQGNSNQPQHF
j_call: TRBJ2-7; v_call: TRBV12-3/TRBV12-4; cdr3_aa: CASSLTRGTLRFEQYF
j_call: TRBJ1-1; v_call: TRBV7-9; cdr3_aa: CASSFSGRGILSEAFF
j_call: TRBJ1-1; v_call: TRBV19; cdr3_aa: CASSSRTVLNTEAFF
j_call: TRBJ2-7; v_call: TRBV5-1; cdr3_aa: CASSKGSLGAYEQYF
j_call: TRBJ2-1; v_call: TRBV5-1; cdr3_aa: CASSLQGENEQFF
j_call: TRBJ2-3; v_call: TRBV11-3; cdr3_aa: CAIRGASTDTQYF
j_call: TRBJ1-2; v_call: TRBV27; cdr3_aa: CASYRADKPYGYTF
j_call: TRBJ2-3; v_call: TRBV4-1; cdr3_aa: CASSQDGGGSGSDTQYF
j_call: TRBJ2-3; v_call: TRBV2; cdr3_aa: CASSERGGWATDTQYF
j_call: TRBJ1-1; v_call: TRBV12-3/TRBV12-4; cdr3_aa: CASRSTGKVDTEAFF